This T cell receptor (beta chain) was sequenced in a study of molecular identifiers for immune sequencing clone quantification. In its sample, this clonotype was seen many times. Its specificity is unknown. Study-wide points: Spiked Jurkat TCR RNA equivalent to one cell was reportedly detectable in approximately 1 million naive cells. Identical TCR molecules can share a barcode, and this sharing could underestimate highly expanded clone sizes.

Each CDR3 protein is one row after TCRdb ran MiXCR on the PCR reads. In the table there are approximately 500,000 distinct CDR3 sequences, about 26% of which are singletons. The V gene lost 0 bases and the J gene lost 2 bases, with 10 bases spanning the gap. The germline gives CDR1 SGDLS, CDR2 YYNGEE. The CDR3 sequence is 15 residues long. Naive CD8 libraries came from approximately 20,000 to 1,000,000 sorted cells with 10%, 30% or 50% RNA. Naive CD8 T cells, phenotype CD8+CD4-CCR7+CD45RA+, were sorted. This TCR derives from a human donor in good health. Some libraries in this study had Jurkat cell RNA spiked in. The sequenced material came from naive CD8+ T cells from blood, with Jurkat cell RNA spiked in. The subset is: FACS-sorted CD8+CD4-CCR7+CD45RA+ naive T cells. V is TRBV9 and J is TRBJ2-3; maybe TRBD2 (5 bases). CDR3 sequence reads: CASSVGTANTDTQYF. The CDR3 coding sequence is TGTGCCAGCAGCGTAGGGACTGCCAACACAGATACGCAGTATTTT.